This TCR beta chain was profiled in a study of blood T cell repertoires in COVID-19. About the research overall: Italy, Spain and the United States were the sources of the convalescent and acute COVID-19 samples.

In the study's own analysis: It was from reference gene primer amplification that nucleated cell counts were estimated. Sequenced by immunoSEQ multiplex PCR; TCRdb stores in-frame clones only, minus some. Clonal size and the V and J genes are those of that table, whereas D and trimming came from the DNA. The sample carries 100,000 to 110,000 clones, roughly 80% recorded once. The ends were cut back, 5 bases at V and 0 bases at J, with 17 bases in the middle. The CDR3 contains 17 residues. The germline V gene has CDR1 SGHTA and CDR2 FQGNSA. The receptor comes from an older man with active or convalescent COVID-19. Sequenced material: peripheral blood. The rearrangement links TRBV7-2 to TRBJ1-3, with D uncertain. The CDR3 DNA follows: TGTGCCAGCAGCCTAAACACAGTTGCCAGCTCTGGAAACACCATATATTTT. Translation: CASSLNTVASSGNTIYF.